The T cell receptor (beta chain) under discussion was sequenced for a study of cytomegalovirus exposure and HLA in healthy donors. Note on this clone: Its antigen is undetermined.

The PCR ran on 60 Vbeta and 13 Jbeta primers. Profiled with immunoSEQ multiplex PCR; TCRdb holds only in-frame clones, not every one. Of approximately 130,000 clones listed, roughly 82% were seen once; the top ten hold about 1.2%. The CDR3 extends over 16 amino acids. V was shortened by 2 bases and J by 3 bases, with 15 bases between the two germline ends. The V gene's germline CDR1 is SGHNT and CDR2 YYREEE (reference sequence). Points from the study as a whole: Later work associated over 15,000 TCR beta sequences with HLA alleles at 0.05 false discovery rate. Sequencing depth roughly uniform across donors was assumed in presence/absence analyses. Likely technical artifact: a cluster of highly shared sequence variants. In a later analysis, donors in an Asian-associated ancestry cluster reportedly had fewer N-insertions in productive TCRs than the cohort mean.

The specimen sequenced was PBMCs. The J gene is TRBJ2-1, the V gene TRBV5-4, with D possibly matching TRBD1 (6 bases). The receptor's source is a boy aged 5-17 years in good health and CMV-seronegative. CDR3 in amino acids: CASSFPDQGIYNEQFF. The DNA for the CDR3 is TGTGCCAGCAGCTTTCCCGACCAGGGGATCTACAATGAGCAGTTCTTC.